A selection of T cell receptor beta chains follows, all from one sample in a study of regulatory T cells in long-lasting Graves disease. TCRdb passed the multiplex PCR reads through MiXCR, listing each CDR3 protein once. The repertoire holds 390,000 or so distinct CDR3 sequences, about 23% seen once, with 25% to 30% in the top ten. This specimen consisted of peripheral blood mononuclear cells (PBMCs), obtained when the disease was refractory, from a patient treated with antithyroid drugs. Receptor source: a woman aged 40 to 55 with Graves disease. Both conserved end residues are part of each CDR3. Fields, in order: clone size, J gene, V gene, D gene, CDR3 DNA, CDR3 protein. The D gene is left open where the match is weak. Part of the rows lack a size; the others show once, few, many or a class for expanded clones.

many	TRBJ1-3	TRBV28	.	TGTGCCAGCAGCGGTGCGGGGGGGCGAAACACCATATATTTT	CASSGAGGRNTIYF
many	TRBJ2-7	TRBV3-1	.	TGTGCCAGCAGTTACTCGGACGAGCAGTACTTC	CASSYSDEQYF
.	TRBJ1-5	TRBV5-5	.	TGTGCCAGCAGTATAAGGGGCAATCAGCCCCAGCATTTT	CASSIRGNQPQHF
many	TRBJ1-4	TRBV20-1	.	TGCAGTGCTTGGAAGGAGGAGAATGAAAAACTGTTTTTT	CSAWKEENEKLFF
many	TRBJ2-2	TRBV2	.	TGTGCCAGCAGCCCCGGGTCGGGGGAGCTGTTTTTT	CASSPGSGELFF
.	TRBJ2-7	TRBV19	.	TGTGCCAGTAGGCCACCGGGGAGCACCTACGAGCAGTACTTC	CASRPPGSTYEQYF
few	TRBJ1-1	TRBV7-9	.	TGTGCCAGCAGTATCCACTCCCTTGAAGCTTTCTTT	CASSIHSLEAFF
many	TRBJ2-7	TRBV27	.	TGTGCCAGCAGTTTGGGCGGGAACAACGAGCAGTACTTC	CASSLGGNNEQYF
few	TRBJ1-1	TRBV5-1	.	TGCGCCAGCAGCGCGGGAGATAACACTGAAGCTTTCTTT	CASSAGDNTEAFF
few	TRBJ1-1	TRBV30	.	TGTGCCTGGAGTAAGCGCCTCACTGAAGCTTTCTTT	CAWSKRLTEAFF
.	TRBJ2-1	TRBV28	.	TGTGCCAGCAGCCCTTCGGGGGTGGATGAGCAGTTCTTC	CASSPSGVDEQFF
many	TRBJ2-7	TRBV20-1	TRBD2	TGCAGTGCTAGAGCCCCTCGGGCGGGAGACGAGCAGTACTTC	CSARAPRAGDEQYF
many	TRBJ2-5	TRBV7-3	.	TGTGCCAGCAGCCCGGAATGGTCGGGGACCCAGTACTTC	CASSPEWSGTQYF
many	TRBJ2-7	TRBV28	TRBD1	TGTGCCACCCTCCGGGACAGAGGCTACGAGCAGTACTTC	CATLRDRGYEQYF
many	TRBJ2-5	TRBV6-1	.	TGTGCCAGCGGGACACCAATTCAAGAGACCCAGTACTTC	CASGTPIQETQYF
many	TRBJ2-4	TRBV11-2	TRBD2	TGTGCCAGCAGCCCAGGTCGAGCGGGAAGGGTCAAAAACATTCAGTACTTC	CASSPGRAGRVKNIQYF